These 18 T cell receptor beta chains were sequenced from one sample in a study of radiotherapy plus CTLA-4 blockade in lung cancer. The protocol was immunoSEQ multiplex PCR, while the TCRdb copy is restricted to in-frame clones and leaves out a portion. This table holds 20,000 to 30,000 clones, 60% to 85% found once. The starting material was peripheral blood, obtained from a patient treated with radiotherapy plus ipilimumab. All receptors derive from a human donor with non-small cell lung cancer that progressed on radiotherapy plus ipilimumab.

V and J are TRBV7-8 and TRBJ2-6; 8 nucleotides align to TRBD1. This CDR3 is built from 18 residues. The germline V gene has CDR1 SGHVS and CDR2 FQNEAQ. J gave up 0 bases and V 5 bases, and 9 bases lay outside the gene matches. The CDR3 is CASSPRDRYFSGANVLTF. CDR3 in DNA: TGTGCCAGCAGCCCAAGGGACAGGTACTTCTCTGGGGCCAACGTCCTGACTTTC.

The gene calls are TRBV7-9 and TRBJ1-1; the match to TRBD1 covers 7 bases. Trimming took 5 bases from V and 5 from J; bases not matched to a gene: 8. The V gene's germline CDR1 is SEHNR and CDR2 FQNEAQ (reference sequence). CDR3 size: 14 residues. The DNA of the CDR3 is TGTGCCAGCAGCCAATCCTCAGGGGGAACTGAAGCTTTCTTT. Its protein product is CASSQSSGGTEAFF.

This chain links TRBV19 with TRBJ1-1; D gene ambiguous. CDR1 LNHDA and CDR2 SQIVND come from the germline V gene (reference sequence). The CDR3 length is 13 residues. V dropped 9 bases and J dropped 3 bases, with 14 bases sitting between them. CDR3 sequence reads: CASTPGSYTEAFF. The CDR3 region has the DNA TGTGCCAGCACCCCCGGGAGCTACACTGAAGCTTTCTTT.

The V call is TRBV7-6, the J call TRBJ2-2; D unresolved. The V gene's germline CDR1 is SGHVS and CDR2 FNYEAQ. V dropped 5 bases and J dropped 4 bases, with 14 bases sitting between them. This CDR3 is 15 amino acids long. The CDR3, as DNA: TGTGCCAGCAGCCCGGCGTCAGGCGGCACCGGGGAGCTGTTTTTT. It encodes CASSPASGGTGELFF.

This clone was seen a few times. The J gene is TRBJ2-7, the V gene TRBV6-5, with D tentatively TRBD2 (6 bases). CDR1 and CDR2 (germline): MNHEY, SVGAGI. The CDR3 extends over 15 amino acids. The V and J ends lost 0 bases and 2 bases respectively, with 11 bases between them. The CDR3 protein is CASSYSIGGPYEQYF. CDR3 nucleotides: TGTGCCAGCAGTTACTCGATCGGGGGACCCTACGAGCAGTACTTC.

The V and J genes are TRBV4-1 and TRBJ2-7; a possible D gene is TRBD2 (6 bases). The CDR3 length is 15 residues. In germline, CDR1 is MGHRA, CDR2 YSYEKL. V lost 1 base to trimming and J lost 0 bases, with 10 bases between them. The CDR3 DNA reads TGCGCCAGCAGCCAAGTTGAGACTAGCTCCTACGAGCAGTACTTC. This translates into CASSQVETSSYEQYF.

This clone was recorded only once. This rearrangement joins TRBV5-4 to TRBJ2-3; D not certain. The V and J ends lost 0 bases and 3 bases respectively, with 11 bases between them. Per germline, CDR1 SGHNT and CDR2 YYREEE (reference sequence). The CDR3 totals 15 residues. CDR3 residues: CASSLVGKGTDTQYF. DNA for the CDR3: TGTGCCAGCAGCTTGGTAGGGAAAGGTACAGATACGCAGTATTTT.

This clone was picked up a small number of times. CDR3 loop: CASSPQGFMNTEAFF. CDR3 sequence (DNA): TGCGCCAGCAGCCCACAGGGGTTTATGAACACTGAAGCTTTCTTT. The chain links TRBV4-1 to TRBJ1-1, with 7 bases lining up with TRBD1. Trimming at V came to 4 bases and at J to 0 bases, leaving 5 bases not matched to a gene. Germline V gene lookup returns CDR1 MGHRA and CDR2 YSYEKL. This CDR3 comprises 15 residues.

As DNA, the CDR3 is TGTGCCAGCAGTACCCTTGGGGTTGCGCGCAATCAGCCCCAGCATTTT. Translated, it gives CASSTLGVARNQPQHF. The chain couples TRBV28 to TRBJ1-5; D unresolved. The CDR3 loop spans 16 amino acids. Trimming shortened V by 5 bases and J by 2 bases, and 16 bases separated the two germline ends. The germline V gene encodes CDR1 MDHEN and CDR2 SYDVKM.

This chain joins TRBV2 and TRBJ2-2, with D unresolved. The germline gives CDR1 SNHLY, CDR2 FYNNEI. V was cut by 6 bases and J by 8 bases, with 7 bases left in between. This CDR3 contains 11 residues. CDR3 residues: CASSPQGELFF. CDR3 nucleotide sequence: TGTGCCAGCAGCCCTCAGGGGGAGCTGTTTTTT.

The rearrangement links TRBV5-1 to TRBJ2-1; tentatively, D is TRBD2 (5 bases). The CDR3 contains 12 residues. V lost 3 bases to trimming and J lost 5 bases, with 6 bases between them. Germline V gene sequence: CDR1 SGHRS, CDR2 YFSETQ. The CDR3 loop is CASSWGDNEQFF. The DNA of the CDR3 is TGCGCCAGCAGCTGGGGAGACAATGAGCAGTTCTTC.

This clone has just a few counts. J is TRBJ1-5 and V is TRBV2; 9 bases align to TRBD1. J lost 5 bases, V lost 4 bases, and 6 bases had no gene match. CDR1 SNHLY and CDR2 FYNNEI come from the germline V gene. CDR3 size: 15 residues. CDR3 in amino acids: CASSVGQGVHQPQHF. DNA for the CDR3: TGTGCCAGCAGTGTGGGACAGGGAGTGCATCAGCCCCAGCATTTT.

This clone was seen more than once but under ten times. The rearrangement joins TRBV14 to TRBJ2-7, with D perhaps assigned TRBD1 or TRBD2 (5 bases each). CDR1 and CDR2 from the germline V gene are SGHDN and FVKESK. V lost 4 bases, J lost 2 bases, and 27 bases lay in between. The CDR3 covers 19 residues. The CDR3 protein is CASSPRPLGAGKSPYEQYF. CDR3 nucleotide sequence: TGTGCCAGCAGCCCCAGACCACTCGGGGCAGGGAAGAGTCCCTACGAGCAGTACTTC.

The genes are TRBV5-6 and TRBJ1-6; tentative D call: TRBD1 (5 bases). CDR3 length: 15 amino acids. Germline V CDR1 and CDR2: SGHDT, YYEEEE. V was pared by 0 bases and J by 9 bases, with 13 bases between. The CDR3 spells CASSLVGAMGSPLHF. The CDR3 DNA reads as TGTGCCAGCAGCTTGGTCGGGGCTATGGGTTCACCCCTCCACTTT.

This chain joins TRBV11-3 and TRBJ1-3; no clear D gene. V shed 2 bases and J shed 3 bases, with 5 bases lying between them. This CDR3 region has 13 residues. Germline values: CDR1 SGHNT, CDR2 YENEEA. This CDR3 is CASSLNLGNTIYF. The CDR3 nucleotides are TGTGCCAGCAGCTTAAATCTTGGAAACACCATATATTTT.

CDR3 nucleotide sequence: TGTGCCAGCAGTGAGTTTGCGGGATACGAGCAGTACTTC. It yields the protein CASSEFAGYEQYF. The gene calls are TRBV2 and TRBJ2-7; maybe TRBD2 (6 bases). CDR1 and CDR2 from the germline V gene are SNHLY and FYNNEI. The length of the CDR3 is 13 residues. V gave up 3 bases and J gave up 4 bases, with 10 bases separating them.

This sequence joins TRBV5-1 and TRBJ2-3; D is perhaps TRBD2 (5 bases). This CDR3 region has 15 residues. Deletions cut 5 bases from V and 1 base from J, with 14 bases between. In germline, CDR1 is SGHRS, CDR2 YFSETQ. The CDR3 DNA reads TGCGCCAGCAGTACCGGGAATACAGGCACAGATACGCAGTATTTT. Amino acids: CASSTGNTGTDTQYF.

This clone has more than one count but fewer than ten. The gene calls are TRBV6-1 and TRBJ2-7; tentative D call: TRBD1 (6 bases). The CDR3 runs 14 residues. Germline loops: CDR1 MNHNS, CDR2 SASEGT. V was pared by 8 bases and J by 0 bases, with 14 bases between. CDR3 nucleotides: TGTGCCAGCGGGGGCCCCGGCCGCTCCTACGAGCAGTACTTC. Residues: CASGGPGRSYEQYF.